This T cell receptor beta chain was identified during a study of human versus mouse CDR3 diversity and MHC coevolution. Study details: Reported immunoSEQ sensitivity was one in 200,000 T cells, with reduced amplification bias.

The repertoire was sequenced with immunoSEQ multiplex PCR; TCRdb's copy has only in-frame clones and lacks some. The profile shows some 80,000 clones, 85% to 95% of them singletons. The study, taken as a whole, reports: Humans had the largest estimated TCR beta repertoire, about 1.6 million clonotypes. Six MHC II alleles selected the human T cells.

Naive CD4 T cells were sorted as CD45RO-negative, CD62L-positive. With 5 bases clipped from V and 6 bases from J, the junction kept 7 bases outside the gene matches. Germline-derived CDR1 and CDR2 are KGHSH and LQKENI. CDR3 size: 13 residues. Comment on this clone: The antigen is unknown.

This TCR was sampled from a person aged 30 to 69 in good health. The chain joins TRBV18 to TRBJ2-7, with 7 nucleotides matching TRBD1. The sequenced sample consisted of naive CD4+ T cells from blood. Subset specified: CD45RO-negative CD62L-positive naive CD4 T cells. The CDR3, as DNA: TGTGCCAGCTCAGGAGGACAGGTTACCGAGCAGTACTTC. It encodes CASSGGQVTEQYF. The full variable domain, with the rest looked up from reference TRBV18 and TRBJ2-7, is NAGVMQNPRHLVRRRGQEARLRCSPMKGHSHVYWYRQLPEEGLKFMVYLQKENIIDESGMPKERFSAEFPKEGPSILRIQQVVRGDSAAYFCASSGGQVTEQYFGPGTRLTVT.